A single sample is the source of the 9 T cell receptor beta chains below, sequenced in a study of shared clonotypes between healthy human individuals. Sequencing was performed with immunoSEQ multiplex PCR; in TCRdb, only in-frame clones are kept and a portion is missing. This sample has approximately 2,000,000 clones, with 85% to 95% found just once. The sequenced material came from naive CD4+ T cells from PBMCs. The sample's subset: CD45RA+ positively selected. The receptors come from a man between 18 and 29 years old in good health. Some clones in this sample may be carry-over from other donors' samples.

The chain combines TRBV6-5 with TRBJ1-6; no firm D call. Germline V gives CDR1 MNHEY, CDR2 SVGAGI. Trimming removed 7 bases at V and 14 bases at J, with 18 bases between. This CDR3 spans 13 amino acids. Here the CDR3 DNA reads TGTGCCAGCACCCTAAGGCCTGAGGGAACCCTCCACTTT. Residues: CASTLRPEGTLHF.

With regard to this clone: This sample also contains other DNA sequences that code for the same CDR3. The chain combines TRBV5-1 with TRBJ2-5; 7 bases line up with TRBD1. J gave up 1 base and V 5 bases, and 5 bases lay outside the gene matches. The germline V gene has CDR1 SGHRS and CDR2 YFSETQ. The CDR3 extends over 14 amino acids. CDR3 residues: CASSSGTAQETQYF. The CDR3 DNA reads TGCGCCAGCAGTTCCGGGACAGCCCAAGAGACCCAGTACTTC.

The gene calls are TRBV5-1 and TRBJ2-3; D is perhaps TRBD2 (5 bases). Germline CDR1 SGHRS, CDR2 YFSETQ. The CDR3 covers 15 residues. The V and J ends lost 4 bases and 0 bases respectively, with 12 bases between them. The CDR3 DNA sequence: TGCGCCAGCAGCCGGATCACGGGGAGCACAGATACGCAGTATTTT. Protein product: CASSRITGSTDTQYF.

The rearrangement uses TRBV18 and TRBJ2-3; 9 bases line up with TRBD1. J lost 8 bases, V lost 5 bases, and 11 bases had no gene match. Germline lookup yields CDR1 KGHSH and CDR2 LQKENI. The CDR3 consists of 15 residues. Here the CDR3 reads CASSADRGSGVTQYF. The CDR3 region has the DNA TGTGCCAGCTCAGCGGACAGGGGTAGTGGCGTTACGCAGTATTTT.

The rearrangement joins TRBV2 to TRBJ2-2, with D possibly being TRBD1 (6 bases). Per germline, CDR1 SNHLY and CDR2 FYNNEI. The CDR3 totals 13 residues. The CDR3 reads CAGEGEVAGELFF. CDR3 DNA sequence: TGTGCAGGAGAGGGGGAAGTCGCCGGGGAGCTGTTTTTT.

The chain combines TRBV29-1 with TRBJ2-7; D might be TRBD1 (6 bases). Germline V gene lookup returns CDR1 SQVTM and CDR2 ANQGSEA. The CDR3 spans 13 residues. Deletions cut 5 bases from V and 4 bases from J, with 15 bases between. The DNA of the CDR3 is TGCAGCGTTCTTTGGCAGGGGCGGTACGAGCAGTACTTC. Its translation is CSVLWQGRYEQYF.

A single count supports this clone. The V and J genes are TRBV28 and TRBJ2-7, with a tentative D call TRBD1 (5 bases). Trimming took off 8 bases at V and 2 bases at J, with 16 bases between the two ends. This CDR3 is 14 amino acids long. CDR1 and CDR2 (germline): MDHEN, SYDVKM. DNA of the CDR3: TGTGCCAGCCTACGCAGGGAAGGCACCTACGAGCAGTACTTC. Its protein product is CASLRREGTYEQYF.

The J gene is TRBJ1-3, the V gene TRBV10-3; perhaps TRBD1 as D (5 bases). Trimming shortened V by 8 bases and J by 0 bases, and 8 bases separated the two germline ends. This CDR3 contains 13 residues. The germline V gene has CDR1 ENHRY and CDR2 SYGVKD. CDR3: CAIGAPSGNTIYF. CDR3 DNA sequence: TGTGCCATCGGGGCACCCTCTGGAAACACCATATATTTT.

V and J are TRBV7-9 and TRBJ2-7, with 9 bases identical to TRBD2. The germline V gene encodes CDR1 SEHNR and CDR2 FQNEAQ (reference sequence). After removal of 5 bases from V and 2 bases from J, the junction contained 10 bases not matched to a gene. This CDR3 is 16 amino acids long. CDR3 protein: CASSPLKREVAYEQYF. CDR3 nucleotides: TGTGCCAGCAGCCCCCTTAAGCGGGAGGTTGCCTACGAGCAGTACTTC.